This T cell receptor beta chain was profiled in a study of control samples from healthy donors and cancer patients (dated by TCRdb to 2020 to 2021). Note on this clone: Its antigen remains undetermined.

The library was made by the immunoSEQ multiplex PCR assay. TCRdb re-hosts the immuneACCESS table, in-frame sequences only. Its copies lack some clones; in the studies checked, an unresolved V gene accounts for under half of them, and the cause for the rest is not known. This sample's table carries 150,000 to 200,000 clones. The ten largest account for 2% to 2.5% of the sample. Sequenced: blood. The clonotype was recovered from a woman aged 25-40 years in good health.

The DNA sequence is as follows: TGTGCCAGCAGTTGGACAGGTGACACTGAAGCTTTCTTT. This is translated as CASSWTGDTEAFF. The chain uses TRBV6-2 or TRBV6-3 and TRBJ1-1; 7 bases in the junction line up with TRBD1. V trim: 4 bases; J trim: 3 bases; unmatched bases: 2. CDR1 and CDR2 are read off the germline V gene as MNHEY and SVGEGT. Its CDR3 holds 13 amino acids, cysteine through phenylalanine. Left in the record is the CDR3 DNA by itself, 39 bases read in frame from the first base.